The source of this TCR beta chain is a study of Tregs in tolerant kidney transplant recipients. The V gene end was trimmed by 5 bases and the J gene end by 0 bases; junction bases not matched to a gene: 6. Germline V CDR1 and CDR2: MGHRA, YSYEKL. This CDR3 is built from 16 residues. Generated by immunoSEQ multiplex PCR, the TCRdb table keeps only in-frame clones and is missing some. The sample holds some 68,000 clones; 84% are singletons and the top ten take roughly 4.5%. Thawed PBMCs were FACS-sorted into unstimulated CD4+CD25+CD127- regulatory T cells, CD4+CD25- non-regulatory cells, CD4 and CD8 cells.

This chain links TRBV4-1 with TRBJ2-1, with 8 bases fitting TRBD1. This TCR was recovered from a human donor in good health. The sequenced material came from CD4+ T cells from blood. The DNA of the CDR3 is TGCGCCAGCAGCGCAGGACAGGGTGGCTCCTACAATGAGCAGTTCTTC. This codes for CASSAGQGGSYNEQFF.